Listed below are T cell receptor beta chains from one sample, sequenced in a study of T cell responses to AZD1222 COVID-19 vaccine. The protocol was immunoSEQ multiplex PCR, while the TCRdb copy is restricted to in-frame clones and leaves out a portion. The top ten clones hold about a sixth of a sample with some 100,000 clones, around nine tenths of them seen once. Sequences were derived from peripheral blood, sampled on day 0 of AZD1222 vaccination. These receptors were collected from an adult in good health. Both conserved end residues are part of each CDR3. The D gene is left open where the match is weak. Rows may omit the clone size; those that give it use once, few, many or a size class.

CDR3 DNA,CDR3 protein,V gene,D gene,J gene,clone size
TGTGCCAGCAGCCTGCTAGGAGCGTGGAGCTACACCTTC,CASSLLGAWSYTF,TRBV5-5,-,TRBJ1-2,-
TGTGCCAGCAGCGTAGACTGGGACAGCAATTCACCCCTCCACTTT,CASSVDWDSNSPLHF,TRBV9,TRBD1,TRBJ1-6,-
TGTGCCAGCAGTCGGGACAGGGTCTCCTACGAGCAGTACTTC,CASSRDRVSYEQYF,TRBV6-5,TRBD1,TRBJ2-7,-
TGTGCCAGCAGCGTAGGAAGCACCGGGGAGCTGTTTTTT,CASSVGSTGELFF,TRBV9,-,TRBJ2-2,once
TGCAGTGGCCCGACATTGGGTACGCAGTATTTT,CSGPTLGTQYF,TRBV20-1,-,TRBJ2-3,-
TGCGCCAGCAGCTTGGCCTCCCAGGGAATTTACGAGCAGTACTTC,CASSLASQGIYEQYF,TRBV5-1,-,TRBJ2-7,-
TGTGCCAGCAGTTACGTTACAGGGGGGAACACTGAAGCTTTCTTT,CASSYVTGGNTEAFF,TRBV6-5,TRBD1,TRBJ1-1,-
TGTGCCAGCAGCTCGAGCAGGGATAATGAGCAGTTCTTC,CASSSSRDNEQFF,TRBV7-3,-,TRBJ2-1,once
TGTGCCAGCAGTTTAGCGGGGGCCTACGAGCAGTACTTC,CASSLAGAYEQYF,TRBV27,TRBD2,TRBJ2-7,-
TGCGCCAGCAGCTCCAGACTAGCGGGAGGGGGAGAGACCCAGTACTTC,CASSSRLAGGGETQYF,TRBV5-1,TRBD2,TRBJ2-5,-
TGTGCCTATAGACCGGGATCTAGCACTGAAGCTTTCTTT,CAYRPGSSTEAFF,TRBV30,-,TRBJ1-1,-
TGTGCCAGCAGCCAGTACAGGGTCACGGGTGGCTACACCTTC,CASSQYRVTGGYTF,TRBV14,-,TRBJ1-2,once
TGTGCCAGCTCACCACCGGTGGTCAGTGAAGCTTTCTTT,CASSPPVVSEAFF,TRBV18,-,TRBJ1-1,once
TGTGCCAGCAGCTTGGGGGACAGGCCTTTTTTT,CASSLGDRPFF,TRBV5-4,TRBD1,TRBJ1-4,-
TGCGCCAGCAGTGAACTGGTTTACGAGCAGTACTTC,CASSELVYEQYF,TRBV10-2,-,TRBJ2-7,-